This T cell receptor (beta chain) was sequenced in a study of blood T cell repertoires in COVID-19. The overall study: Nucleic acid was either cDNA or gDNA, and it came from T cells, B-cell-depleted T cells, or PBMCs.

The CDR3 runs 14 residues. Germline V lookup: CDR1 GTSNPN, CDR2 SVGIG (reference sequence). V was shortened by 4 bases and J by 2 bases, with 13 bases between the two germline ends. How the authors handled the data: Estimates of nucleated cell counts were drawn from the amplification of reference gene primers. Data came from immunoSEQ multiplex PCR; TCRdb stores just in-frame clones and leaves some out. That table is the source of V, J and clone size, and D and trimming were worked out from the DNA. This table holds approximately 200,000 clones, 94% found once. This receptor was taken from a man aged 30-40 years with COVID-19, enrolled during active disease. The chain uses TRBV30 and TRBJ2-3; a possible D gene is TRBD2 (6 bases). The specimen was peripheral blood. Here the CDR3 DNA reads TGTGCCTGGAAGGACGGGAGCCACACAGATACGCAGTATTTT. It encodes CAWKDGSHTDTQYF.